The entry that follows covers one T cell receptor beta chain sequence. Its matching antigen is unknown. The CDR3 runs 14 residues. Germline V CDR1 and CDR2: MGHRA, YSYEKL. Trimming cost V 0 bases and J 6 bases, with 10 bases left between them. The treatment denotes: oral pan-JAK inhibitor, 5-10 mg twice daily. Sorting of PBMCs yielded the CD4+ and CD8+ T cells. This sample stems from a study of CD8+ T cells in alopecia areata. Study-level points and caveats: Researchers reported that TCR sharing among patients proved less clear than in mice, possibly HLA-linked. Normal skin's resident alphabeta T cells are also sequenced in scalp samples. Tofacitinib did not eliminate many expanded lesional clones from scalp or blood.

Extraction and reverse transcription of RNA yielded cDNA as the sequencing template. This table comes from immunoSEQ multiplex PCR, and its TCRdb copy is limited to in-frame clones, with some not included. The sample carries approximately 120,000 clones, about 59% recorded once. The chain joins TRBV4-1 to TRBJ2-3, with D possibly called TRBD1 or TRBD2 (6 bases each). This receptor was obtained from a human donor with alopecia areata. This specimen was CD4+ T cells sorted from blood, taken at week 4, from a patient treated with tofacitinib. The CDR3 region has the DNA TGCGCCAGCAGCCAAGAACAGGGAGGCGATACGCAGTATTTT. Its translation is CASSQEQGGDTQYF.